This T cell receptor beta chain emerged from a study of identical twins. The V end was cut by 6 bases, the J end by 4 bases, with 19 bases between. Germline V gene lookup returns CDR1 MNHNS and CDR2 SASEGT. The CDR3 loop spans 15 amino acids. This clonotype was counted only a few times. TCRdb re-derived calls from the 5' RACE reads in MiXCR, one entry per CDR3 protein. The sample records some 320,000 distinct CDR3 sequences, roughly 12% being singletons. The same sample was also used in a study of yellow fever vaccine responses in identical twins.

This receptor was obtained from a young woman in good health. The material sequenced was CD8+ T cells sorted from blood. The chain uses TRBV6-1 and TRBJ2-7; D is perhaps TRBD1 (6 bases). This CDR3 is CASSVAFVQGYEQYV. The CDR3 nucleotides read TGTGCCAGCAGCGTGGCATTTGTCCAGGGGTACGAGCAGTACGTC.